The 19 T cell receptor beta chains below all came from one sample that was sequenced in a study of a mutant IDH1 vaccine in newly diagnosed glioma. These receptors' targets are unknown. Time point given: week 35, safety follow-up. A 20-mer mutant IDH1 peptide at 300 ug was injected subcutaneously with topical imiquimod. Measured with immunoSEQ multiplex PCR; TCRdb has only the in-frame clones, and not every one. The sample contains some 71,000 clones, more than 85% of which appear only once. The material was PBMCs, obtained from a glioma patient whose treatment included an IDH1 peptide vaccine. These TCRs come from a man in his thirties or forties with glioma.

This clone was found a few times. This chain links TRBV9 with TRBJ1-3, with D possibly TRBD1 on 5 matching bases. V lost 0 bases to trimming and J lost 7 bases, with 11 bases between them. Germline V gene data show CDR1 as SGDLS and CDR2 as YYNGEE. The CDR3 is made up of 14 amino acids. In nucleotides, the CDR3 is TGTGCCAGCAGCGTAGATCAGGGACGGAACACCATATATTTT. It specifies CASSVDQGRNTIYF.

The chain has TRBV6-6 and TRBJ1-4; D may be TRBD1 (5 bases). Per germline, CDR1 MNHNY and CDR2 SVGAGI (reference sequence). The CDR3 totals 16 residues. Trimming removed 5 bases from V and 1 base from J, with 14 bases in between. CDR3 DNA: TGTGCCAGCAGTCTTGTGGGGGGGGGAACTAATGAAAAACTGTTTTTT. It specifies CASSLVGGGTNEKLFF.

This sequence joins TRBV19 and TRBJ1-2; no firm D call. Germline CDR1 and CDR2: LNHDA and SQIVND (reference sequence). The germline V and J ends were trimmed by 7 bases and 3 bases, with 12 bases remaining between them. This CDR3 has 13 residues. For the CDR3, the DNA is TGTGCCAGTACCAATACGGGGTACTATGGCTACACCTTC. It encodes CASTNTGYYGYTF. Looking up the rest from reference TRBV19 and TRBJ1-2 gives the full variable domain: DGGITQSPKYLFRKEGQNVTLSCEQNLNHDAMYWYRQDPGQGLRLIYYSQIVNDFQKGDIAEGYSVSREKKESFPLTVTSAQKNPTAFYLCASTNTGYYGYTFGSGTRLTVV.

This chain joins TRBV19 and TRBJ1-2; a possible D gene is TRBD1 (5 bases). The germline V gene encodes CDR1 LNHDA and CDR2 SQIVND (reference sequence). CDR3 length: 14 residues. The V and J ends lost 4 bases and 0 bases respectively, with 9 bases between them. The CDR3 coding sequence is TGTGCCAGTAGTAGGCCAGGGACTAACTATGGCTACACCTTC. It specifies CASSRPGTNYGYTF. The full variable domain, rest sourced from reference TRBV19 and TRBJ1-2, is DGGITQSPKYLFRKEGQNVTLSCEQNLNHDAMYWYRQDPGQGLRLIYYSQIVNDFQKGDIAEGYSVSREKKESFPLTVTSAQKNPTAFYLCASSRPGTNYGYTFGSGTRLTVV.

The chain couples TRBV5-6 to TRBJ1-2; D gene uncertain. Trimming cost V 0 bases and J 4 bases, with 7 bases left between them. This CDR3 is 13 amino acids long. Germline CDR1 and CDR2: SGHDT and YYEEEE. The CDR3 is CASSLEGSYGYTF. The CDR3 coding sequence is TGTGCCAGCAGCTTGGAAGGTTCCTATGGCTACACCTTC.

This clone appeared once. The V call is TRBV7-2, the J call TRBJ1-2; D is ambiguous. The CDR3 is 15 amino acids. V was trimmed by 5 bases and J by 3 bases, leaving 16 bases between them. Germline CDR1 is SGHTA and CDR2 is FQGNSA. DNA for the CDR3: TGTGCCAGCAGCCGTCGGCCACTCACCGACTATGGCTACACCTTC. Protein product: CASSRRPLTDYGYTF. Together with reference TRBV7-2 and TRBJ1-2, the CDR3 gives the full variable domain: GAGVSQSPSNKVTEKGKDVELRCDPISGHTALYWYRQSLGQGLEFLIYFQGNSAPDKSGLPSDRFSAERTGGSVSTLTIQRTQQEDSAVYLCASSRRPLTDYGYTFGSGTRLTVV.

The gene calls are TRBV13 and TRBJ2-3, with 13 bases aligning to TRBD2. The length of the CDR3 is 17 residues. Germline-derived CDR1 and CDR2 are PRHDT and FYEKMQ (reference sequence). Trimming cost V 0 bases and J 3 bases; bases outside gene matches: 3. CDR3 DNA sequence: TGTGCCAGCAGCTTAGGCTCGGGACTAGCGGGAACAGATACGCAGTATTTT. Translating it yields CASSLGSGLAGTDTQYF.

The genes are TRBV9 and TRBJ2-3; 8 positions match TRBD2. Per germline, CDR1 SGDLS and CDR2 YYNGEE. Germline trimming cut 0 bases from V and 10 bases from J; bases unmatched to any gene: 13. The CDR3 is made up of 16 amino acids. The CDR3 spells CASSVGEAGGAPSQYF. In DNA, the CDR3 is TGTGCCAGCAGCGTAGGGGAGGCGGGGGGTGCACCTTCGCAGTATTTT.

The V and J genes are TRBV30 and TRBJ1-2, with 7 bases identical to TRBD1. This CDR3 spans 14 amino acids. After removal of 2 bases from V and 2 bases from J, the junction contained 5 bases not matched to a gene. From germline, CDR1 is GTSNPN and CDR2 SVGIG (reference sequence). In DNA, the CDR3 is TGTGCCTGGAGTTCGGGACAGCTCAACTATGGCTACACCTTC. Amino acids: CAWSSGQLNYGYTF. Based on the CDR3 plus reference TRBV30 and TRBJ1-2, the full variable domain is SQTIHQWPATLVQPVGSPLSLECTVEGTSNPNLYWYRQAAGRGLQLLFYSVGIGQISSEVPQNLSASRPQDRQFILSSKKLLLSDSGFYLCAWSSGQLNYGYTFGSGTRLTVV.

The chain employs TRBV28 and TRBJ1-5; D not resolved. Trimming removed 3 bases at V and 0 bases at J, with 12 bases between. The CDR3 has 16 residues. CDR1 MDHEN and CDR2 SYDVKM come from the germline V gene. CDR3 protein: CASSFLVPFSNQPQHF. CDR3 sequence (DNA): TGTGCCAGCAGTTTTCTGGTCCCTTTTAGCAATCAGCCCCAGCATTTT.

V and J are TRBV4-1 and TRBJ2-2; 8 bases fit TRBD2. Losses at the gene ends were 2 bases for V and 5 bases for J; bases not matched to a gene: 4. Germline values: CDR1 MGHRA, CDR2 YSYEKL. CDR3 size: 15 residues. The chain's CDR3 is CASSQSAGATGELFF. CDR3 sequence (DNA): TGCGCCAGCAGCCAATCAGCGGGAGCGACCGGGGAGCTGTTTTTT.

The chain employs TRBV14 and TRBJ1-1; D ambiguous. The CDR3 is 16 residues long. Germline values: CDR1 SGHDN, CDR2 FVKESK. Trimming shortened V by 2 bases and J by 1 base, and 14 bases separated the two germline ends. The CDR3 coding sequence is TGTGCCAGCAGCCAACGGAAAGTCAGGCGGAACACTGAAGCTTTCTTT. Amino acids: CASSQRKVRRNTEAFF.

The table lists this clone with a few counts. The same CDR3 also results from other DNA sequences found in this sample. The CDR3 DNA follows: TGTGCCAGCAGCTTAGGGCGTAACACTGAAGCTTTCTTT. It codes for CASSLGRNTEAFF. The chain is built from TRBV11-2 and TRBJ1-1; D not resolved. Trimming shortened V by 1 base and J by 2 bases, and 5 bases separated the two germline ends. This CDR3 spans 13 amino acids. CDR1 is SGHAT, CDR2 FQNNGV, per germline.

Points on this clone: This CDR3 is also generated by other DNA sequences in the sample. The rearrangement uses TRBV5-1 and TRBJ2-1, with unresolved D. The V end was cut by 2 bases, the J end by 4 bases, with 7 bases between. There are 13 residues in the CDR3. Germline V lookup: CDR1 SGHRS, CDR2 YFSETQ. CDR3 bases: TGCGCCAGCAGCTTAGACTCTTACAATGAGCAGTTCTTC. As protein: CASSLDSYNEQFF.

The CDR3 is CASSLRQGAGTDTQYF. The CDR3 nucleotides read TGTGCCAGCAGTCTTCGACAGGGGGCTGGCACAGATACGCAGTATTTT. This rearrangement joins TRBV28 to TRBJ2-3; 10 positions match TRBD1. Germline CDR1 reads MDHEN; CDR2 reads SYDVKM. This CDR3 is built from 16 residues. V dropped 5 bases and J dropped 1; count of bases not matched to a gene: 6.

CDR3 loop: CASSPGGDSWVNEQFF. The CDR3, as DNA: TGTGCCAGCAGCCCGGGCGGGGATAGTTGGGTCAATGAGCAGTTCTTC. V gene TRBV28 combines with J gene TRBJ2-1, with a tentative D call TRBD2 (6 bases). Trimming left V 6 bases short and J 6 bases short, with 21 bases between. Germline V gene data show CDR1 as MDHEN and CDR2 as SYDVKM. CDR3 size: 16 residues.

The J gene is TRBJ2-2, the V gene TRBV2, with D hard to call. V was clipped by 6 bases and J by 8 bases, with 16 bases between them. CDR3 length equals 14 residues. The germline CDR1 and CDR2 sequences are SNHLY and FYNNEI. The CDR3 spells CASRLFKSVGELFF. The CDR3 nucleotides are TGTGCCAGCAGGCTCTTTAAGTCAGTTGGGGAGCTGTTTTTT.

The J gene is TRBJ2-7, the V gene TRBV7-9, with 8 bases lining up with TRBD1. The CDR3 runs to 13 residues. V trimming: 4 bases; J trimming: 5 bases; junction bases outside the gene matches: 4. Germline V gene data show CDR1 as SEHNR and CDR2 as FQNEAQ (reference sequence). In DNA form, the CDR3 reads TGTGCCAGCAGCTCCCAGGACAGGGACGAGCAGTACTTC. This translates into CASSSQDRDEQYF.

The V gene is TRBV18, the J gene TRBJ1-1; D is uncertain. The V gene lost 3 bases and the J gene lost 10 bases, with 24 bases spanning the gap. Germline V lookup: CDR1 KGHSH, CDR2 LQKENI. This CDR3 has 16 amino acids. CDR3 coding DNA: TGTGCCAGCTCACCTATGGACCCTGTTTTAAAGGGTGGAGCTTTCTTT. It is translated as CASSPMDPVLKGGAFF.